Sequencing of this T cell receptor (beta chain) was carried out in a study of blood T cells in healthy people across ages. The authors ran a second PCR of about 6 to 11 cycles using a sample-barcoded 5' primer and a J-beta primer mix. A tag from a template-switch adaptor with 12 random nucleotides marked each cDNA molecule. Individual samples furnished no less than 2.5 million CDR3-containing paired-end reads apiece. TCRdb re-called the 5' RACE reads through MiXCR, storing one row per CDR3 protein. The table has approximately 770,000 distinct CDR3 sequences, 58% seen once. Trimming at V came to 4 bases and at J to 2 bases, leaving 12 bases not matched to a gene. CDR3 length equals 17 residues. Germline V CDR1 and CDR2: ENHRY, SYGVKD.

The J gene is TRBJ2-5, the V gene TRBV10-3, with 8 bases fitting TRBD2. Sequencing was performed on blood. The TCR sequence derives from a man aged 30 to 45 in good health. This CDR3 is CAISGMVAGTLQETQYF. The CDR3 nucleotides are TGTGCCATCAGTGGGATGGTAGCGGGGACCCTACAAGAGACCCAGTACTTC.